This passage covers 32 T cell receptor beta chains from one sample sequenced in a study of response to subunit inactivated influenza vaccine (dated by TCRdb to about 2018). Libraries were made using RT-PCR. The sequencer was an Illumina HiSeq 2500. Through fastp at Q25 and MiXCR, TCRdb rebuilt clones from the public reads, retaining in-frame beta chains. Duplicate CDR3 protein sequences are folded into a single record with the most common DNA and genes. This sample gives some 800,000 distinct CDR3 sequences in total; 21% of them show up just once. The ten largest account for roughly 10% of the sample. This specimen was PBMCs from blood, taken 5 days after vaccination. Receptors originate from a man aged 50-60 years who received an inactivated influenza vaccine. Donor details come from another sample of the same person, matched by shared clones.

DNA of the CDR3: TGTGCCAGCAGCGCCAGGGTACAGGGTTACGAGCAGTACTTC. Its translation: CASSARVQGYEQYF. This chain joins TRBV7-8 and TRBJ2-7; a weak D match, TRBD1 (6 bases). Germline V CDR1 and CDR2: SGHVS, FQNEAQ. The CDR3 is 14 residues long. The V gene lost 5 bases and the J gene lost 4 bases, with 15 bases spanning the gap.

This clonotype was seen repeatedly, ten times or more. The chain links TRBV27 to TRBJ2-7; D possibly matches TRBD1 or TRBD2 (5 bases each). There are 13 residues in the CDR3. Trimming removed 6 bases at V and 4 bases at J, with 13 bases between. Germline CDR1 is MNHEY and CDR2 is SMNVEV (reference sequence). CDR3 sequence (DNA): TGTGCCAGCAGCTTGGGCAGGGAGTACGAGCAGTACTTC. Amino acid sequence: CASSLGREYEQYF.

There are many counts of this clonotype. V is TRBV6-2 or TRBV6-3 and J is TRBJ1-5, with TRBD1 matching 10 bases. Germline values: CDR1 MNHEY, CDR2 SVGEGT. V was pared by 6 bases and J by 5 bases, with 4 bases of the junction left unmatched. The CDR3 is 14 amino acids. The CDR3 region is CASSETGGYQPQHF. The CDR3 DNA follows: TGTGCCAGCAGCGAGACAGGGGGCTATCAGCCCCAGCATTTT.

This chain uses TRBV25-1 with TRBJ2-3; D not certain. Deletions cut 1 base from V and 2 bases from J, with 10 bases between. The germline CDR1 and CDR2 sequences are MGHDK and SYGVNS. The CDR3 extends over 15 amino acids. For the CDR3, the DNA is TGTGCCAGCAGTGAATCCCAGGCCTCCACAGATACGCAGTATTTT. It yields the protein CASSESQASTDTQYF.

This rearrangement joins TRBV7-2 to TRBJ2-1, with D uncertain. CDR1 and CDR2 (germline): SGHTA, FQGNSA. The V end lost 2 bases, the J end lost 2 bases, and 10 bases lay between the germline ends. This CDR3 spans 15 amino acids. CDR3 sequence: CASSLRWTPYNEQFF. In DNA form, the CDR3 reads TGTGCCAGCAGCTTACGGTGGACCCCCTACAATGAGCAGTTCTTC.

The rearrangement joins TRBV28 to TRBJ2-1, with D possibly TRBD2 on 5 matching bases. Trimming pared 6 bases from V and 0 bases from J, leaving 9 bases between. CDR1 is MDHEN, CDR2 SYDVKM, per germline. The CDR3 sequence is 14 residues long. CDR3 protein: CASRGAYSYNEQFF. The CDR3 DNA follows: TGTGCCAGCAGGGGAGCGTACTCCTACAATGAGCAGTTCTTC.

This clonotype has a handful of counts. This chain uses TRBV4-3 with TRBJ2-1; 10 bases are a match to TRBD1. Germline CDR1 LGHNA, CDR2 YSLEER. Unmatched junction bases numbered 5, after V lost 0 bases and J lost 6 bases. The length of the CDR3 is 16 residues. In DNA, the CDR3 is TGCGCCAGCAGCCAAGATCGGGACAGGGGTAGCAATGAGCAGTTCTTC. Translating gives CASSQDRDRGSNEQFF.

The sample holds a few counts of this clonotype. The rearrangement links TRBV4-1 to TRBJ2-7; D is unresolved. The CDR3 spans 17 residues. Per germline, CDR1 MGHRA and CDR2 YSYEKL. Trimming stripped 0 bases from V and 4 bases from J, with 19 bases between. The CDR3 here is CASSQDSLGIWGYEQYF. In nucleotides, the CDR3 is TGCGCCAGCAGCCAAGATAGTTTGGGGATTTGGGGTTACGAGCAGTACTTC.

The rearrangement links TRBV5-1 to TRBJ2-1; D is uncertain. Germline V gives CDR1 SGHRS, CDR2 YFSETQ. Trimming stripped 4 bases from V and 9 bases from J, with 8 bases between. This CDR3 contains 11 residues. The CDR3 region is CASSRTREQFF. The CDR3 nucleotides are TGCGCCAGCAGCCGGACGCGTGAGCAGTTCTTC.

The gene calls are TRBV2 and TRBJ2-1; D might be TRBD1 (5 bases). This CDR3 is 15 amino acids long. The V gene lost 10 bases and the J gene lost 1 base, with 17 bases spanning the gap. Germline assignment: CDR1 SNHLY and CDR2 FYNNEI. CDR3 sequence: CATSGNSASYNEQFF. CDR3 bases: TGTGCCACCTCAGGGAACAGTGCTTCCTACAATGAGCAGTTCTTC. The full variable domain, in which reference TRBV2 and TRBJ2-1 provide the parts outside the CDR3, is EPEVTQTPSHQVTQMGQEVILRCVPISNHLYFYWYRQILGQKVEFLVSFYNNEISEKSEIFDDQFSVERPDGSNFTLKIRSTKLEDSAMYFCATSGNSASYNEQFFGPGTRLTVL.

This clonotype was counted only a few times. CDR3 nucleotide sequence: TGCAGTGCTAGACGCGGGGGACCGAGCAATCAGCCCCAGCATTTT. Protein: CSARRGGPSNQPQHF. The chain carries TRBV20-1 and TRBJ1-5, with a tentative D call TRBD1 (5 bases). The germline V gene has CDR1 DFQATT and CDR2 SNEGSKA (reference sequence). The CDR3 is 15 residues long. Trimming took 2 bases from V and 1 from J, leaving 12 bases between them.

The chain joins TRBV28 to TRBJ2-6; TRBD1 matches 8 bases. Trimming removed 4 bases from V and 2 bases from J; junction bases left unmatched: 4. The CDR3 has 16 amino acids. Germline loops: CDR1 MDHEN, CDR2 SYDVKM. This CDR3 reads CASSWTGSTGANVLTF. The DNA for the CDR3 is TGTGCCAGCAGTTGGACAGGGTCCACTGGGGCCAACGTCCTGACTTTC.

In its sample, this clonotype was seen a few times. This chain uses TRBV7-2 with TRBJ2-7, with no clear D. Germline V CDR1 and CDR2: SGHTA, FQGNSA. V lost 4 bases and J 7 bases, leaving 17 bases between the germline ends. This CDR3 is 14 amino acids long. The CDR3 loop is CASSYNRPFFEQYF. In DNA form, the CDR3 reads TGTGCCAGCAGCTACAACCGGCCTTTCTTTGAGCAGTACTTC.

Here the CDR3 reads CASSLATGLSVYEQYF. DNA of the CDR3: TGTGCCAGCAGCCTTGCGACAGGGCTCTCCGTCTACGAGCAGTACTTC. V gene TRBV6-2 or TRBV6-3 combines with J gene TRBJ2-7; 7 bases match TRBD1. This CDR3 is 16 amino acids long. The ends lost 6 bases at V and 3 bases at J; junction bases unmatched: 14. Germline CDR1 and CDR2: MNHEY and SVGEGT.

This clonotype occurred a few times. The chain joins TRBV20-1 to TRBJ2-1, with D tentatively TRBD1 (7 bases). Trimming took 6 bases from V and 9 from J, leaving 18 bases between them. The CDR3 is 13 residues long. Germline assignment: CDR1 DFQATT and CDR2 SNEGSKA (reference sequence). The CDR3 DNA reads as TGCAGTGCCCAGAAGACAGGGAGGAGTGAGCAGTTCTTC. Amino acids: CSAQKTGRSEQFF.

This chain connects TRBV9 to TRBJ2-7; no clear D gene. Trimming left V 3 bases short and J 3 bases short, with 10 bases between. The germline gives CDR1 SGDLS, CDR2 YYNGEE. This CDR3 spans 13 amino acids. The DNA of the CDR3 is TGTGCCAGCAGCGAGGGCCCCCTCTACGAGCAGTACTTC. It yields the protein CASSEGPLYEQYF.

The gene calls are TRBV20-1 and TRBJ2-3, with D perhaps assigned TRBD1 or TRBD2 (5 bases each). CDR1 and CDR2 from the germline V gene are DFQATT and SNEGSKA (reference sequence). V dropped 6 bases and J dropped 2 bases, with 15 bases sitting between them. The CDR3 runs 14 residues. CDR3 residues: CSASTGPNTDTQYF. The CDR3 nucleotides are TGCAGTGCGAGTACGGGACCCAACACAGATACGCAGTATTTT.

The CDR3 spells CASSPTSGENTGELFF. CDR3 DNA: TGTGCCAGCAGCCCGACTAGCGGGGAGAACACCGGGGAGCTGTTTTTT. The V gene is TRBV28, the J gene TRBJ2-2; 11 positions match TRBD2. The J segment lost 1 base and the V segment lost 6 bases, leaving 4 bases of the junction unmatched. This CDR3 is 16 amino acids long. Germline CDR1 MDHEN, CDR2 SYDVKM.

This clonotype has just a few counts. V is TRBV28 and J is TRBJ1-3; D gene unclear. Per the germline V gene, CDR1 is MDHEN and CDR2 is SYDVKM. The CDR3 runs 14 residues. V lost 4 bases and J 4 bases, leaving 11 bases between the germline ends. CDR3 in amino acids: CASSSQTFGNTIYF. The CDR3 DNA is TGTGCCAGCAGTTCACAAACTTTCGGAAACACCATATATTTT.

The V call is TRBV12-3 or TRBV12-4, the J call TRBJ2-7; a weak D match, TRBD1 (5 bases). Trimming pared 2 bases from V and 3 bases from J, leaving 17 bases between. The length of the CDR3 is 16 residues. The CDR3 region is CASSLQRAGRNYEQYF. CDR3 bases: TGTGCCAGCAGTTTACAACGGGCAGGGCGAAACTACGAGCAGTACTTC.

In its sample, this clonotype was seen a few times. The chain carries TRBV20-1 and TRBJ2-1; 8 bases are shared with TRBD1. The germline CDR1 and CDR2 sequences are DFQATT and SNEGSKA (reference sequence). This CDR3 contains 19 residues. Germline trimming cut 1 base from V and 1 base from J; bases unmatched to any gene: 15. The DNA of the CDR3 is TGCAGTGCTAGAGCCCTCCCCCGGGACAGGCGAAAGTCCTACAATGAGCAGTTCTTC. It yields the protein CSARALPRDRRKSYNEQFF.

The chain is built from TRBV6-2 or TRBV6-3 and TRBJ2-7; 7 bases match TRBD1. The ends lost 7 bases at V and 4 bases at J; junction bases unmatched: 4. CDR3 length: 12 amino acids. CDR1 and CDR2 (germline): MNHEY, SVGEGT. The CDR3 DNA is TGTGCCAGCACGACAGGGTGGTACGAGCAGTACTTC. It is translated as CASTTGWYEQYF.

The sample holds many counts of this clonotype. The chain joins TRBV12-3 or TRBV12-4 to TRBJ2-1; 10 nucleotides match TRBD2. Losses at the gene ends were 1 base for V and 7 bases for J; bases not matched to a gene: 7. The CDR3 is 16 residues long. The CDR3 DNA is TGTGCCAGCAGTTTAGTCCGAGCGGGAGGGAGGAATGAGCAGTTCTTC. It is translated as CASSLVRAGGRNEQFF.

The chain uses TRBV20-1 and TRBJ2-5, with TRBD1 as a possible D gene (5 bases). V was shortened by 0 bases and J by 5 bases, with 16 bases between the two germline ends. The CDR3 is 15 amino acids. Germline V gives CDR1 DFQATT, CDR2 SNEGSKA (reference sequence). CDR3: CSARDGYRWGETQYF. The CDR3, as DNA: TGCAGTGCTAGAGATGGGTACAGATGGGGCGAGACCCAGTACTTC.

The chain links TRBV27 to TRBJ2-6, with D possibly matching TRBD2 (6 bases). The ends were cut back, 1 base at V and 4 bases at J, with 8 bases in the middle. This CDR3 is built from 15 residues. Germline loops: CDR1 MNHEY, CDR2 SMNVEV (reference sequence). Written as DNA, the CDR3 is TGTGCCAGCAGTTTATGGAGGGAGGGGGCCAACGTCCTGACTTTC. It translates to CASSLWREGANVLTF.

The chain recombines TRBV29-1 with TRBJ2-5, with TRBD2 as a possible D gene (6 bases). In germline, CDR1 is SQVTM, CDR2 ANQGSEA. V was cut by 2 bases and J by 1 base, with 14 bases left in between. The CDR3 consists of 15 residues. The CDR3 region is CSVELLAAGQETQYF. CDR3 nucleotide sequence: TGCAGCGTTGAATTACTAGCAGCCGGCCAAGAGACCCAGTACTTC.

The table lists this clonotype with a few counts. The J gene is TRBJ2-2, the V gene TRBV6-2 or TRBV6-3; perhaps TRBD2 as D (7 bases). This CDR3 has 17 amino acids. Looked up from germline, CDR1 is MNHEY and CDR2 is SVGEGT. Trimming took off 2 bases at V and 0 bases at J, with 13 bases between the two ends. The DNA of the CDR3 is TGTGCCAGCAGTTACGGGGGGCTAGCGGCGAACACCGGGGAGCTGTTTTTT. Its protein product is CASSYGGLAANTGELFF.

This clonotype was observed a few times. This chain uses TRBV4-1 with TRBJ1-4, with D perhaps matching TRBD1 (6 bases). The CDR3 covers 15 residues. The germline V gene encodes CDR1 MGHRA and CDR2 YSYEKL. V dropped 2 bases and J dropped 6 bases, with 13 bases sitting between them. In DNA form, the CDR3 reads TGCGCCAGCAGCCAACGGGGGGCTTTATATGAAAAACTGTTTTTT. It is translated as CASSQRGALYEKLFF.

The CDR3 DNA reads as TGCGCCAGCAGCCAAGAAGAAACACCTAGGAACACCGGGGAGCTGTTTTTT. Protein product: CASSQEETPRNTGELFF. This sequence joins TRBV4-1 and TRBJ2-2; D remains ambiguous. Trimming pared 0 bases from V and 1 base from J, leaving 12 bases between. Germline CDR1 is MGHRA and CDR2 is YSYEKL. This CDR3 has 17 amino acids.

V and J are TRBV5-1 and TRBJ2-1; maybe TRBD2 (5 bases). In germline, CDR1 is SGHRS, CDR2 YFSETQ. The CDR3 has 14 amino acids. The ends were cut back, 0 bases at V and 10 bases at J, with 14 bases in the middle. Here the CDR3 DNA reads TGCGCCAGCAGCTTGGAAGAGGGTTTTCGCGAGCAGTTCTTC. The encoded protein is CASSLEEGFREQFF.

There are a few counts of this clonotype. This chain joins TRBV4-2 and TRBJ2-7, with D possibly matching TRBD1 (5 bases). The V end lost 1 base, the J end lost 2 bases, and 12 bases lay between the germline ends. Germline V gene lookup returns CDR1 LGHNA and CDR2 YNFKEQ. The CDR3 consists of 15 residues. This chain's CDR3 is CASSQAHLGPYEQYF. As DNA, the CDR3 is TGTGCCAGCAGCCAAGCCCACCTGGGGCCCTACGAGCAGTACTTC.

This CDR3 reads CASSWDGMEQYF. DNA for the CDR3: TGTGCCAGCAGCTGGGACGGTATGGAGCAGTACTTC. This chain joins TRBV5-6 and TRBJ2-7, with D possibly being TRBD1 or TRBD2 (5 bases each). Between the trimmed V and J ends, which lost 3 bases and 7 bases, there was a span of 11 bases. This CDR3 is built from 12 residues. Germline assignment: CDR1 SGHDT and CDR2 YYEEEE.